Listed here are 21 T cell receptor beta chains from one sample, sequenced in a study of blood T cell repertoires in COVID-19. Method: immunoSEQ multiplex PCR; TCRdb's copy keeps in-frame clones and lacks some. The sample lists about 360,000 clones, around 90% occurring once. Sequencing was performed on PBMCs or T cells enriched from blood (not recorded which). These receptors were collected from a woman aged 40 to 49 with acute COVID-19.

V is TRBV5-1 and J is TRBJ1-2; 9 nucleotides line up with TRBD1. Germline CDR1 is SGHRS and CDR2 is YFSETQ. Unmatched junction bases numbered 6, after V lost 3 bases and J lost 6 bases. The CDR3 covers 14 residues. The CDR3 here is CASSSYGTGNGYTF. In DNA, the CDR3 is TGCGCCAGCAGCTCGTACGGGACAGGGAATGGCTACACCTTC.

The CDR3 DNA sequence: TGCGCCAGCAGCTTGGACGGAGGGGGCAGAGGAGAGACCCAGTACTTC. The encoded protein is CASSLDGGGRGETQYF. J is TRBJ2-5 and V is TRBV5-1, with D possibly being TRBD1 (7 bases). This CDR3 is 16 amino acids long. The V end was cut by 0 bases, the J end by 4 bases, with 16 bases between. Germline CDR1 reads SGHRS; CDR2 reads YFSETQ.

The V call is TRBV10-3, the J call TRBJ2-1; D not resolved. The CDR3 length is 14 residues. Germline V gene data show CDR1 as ENHRY and CDR2 as SYGVKD. Trimming removed 0 bases at V and 2 bases at J, with 5 bases between. The chain's CDR3 is CAISESRTYNEQFF. CDR3 DNA sequence: TGTGCCATCAGTGAGTCGAGGACCTACAATGAGCAGTTCTTC.

This clone was recorded a few times. In DNA, the CDR3 is TGTGCCAGCAGTAAGGACAGGTCGTCTGGAAACACCATATATTTT. This codes for CASSKDRSSGNTIYF. V usage is TRBV2 and J usage is TRBJ1-3, with 7 bases lining up with TRBD1. Germline V lookup: CDR1 SNHLY, CDR2 FYNNEI. The CDR3 has 15 residues. J was trimmed by 1 base and V by 5 bases; bases with no gene match: 5.

The chain joins TRBV4-1 to TRBJ2-7, with a tentative D call TRBD2 (6 bases). The CDR3 runs 18 residues. V dropped 0 bases and J dropped 0 bases, with 18 bases sitting between them. Germline V CDR1 and CDR2: MGHRA, YSYEKL. Here the CDR3 reads CASSQDRIHGGTSYEQYF. CDR3 bases: TGCGCCAGCAGCCAAGATCGGATTCACGGCGGGACCTCCTACGAGCAGTACTTC.

V usage is TRBV18 and J usage is TRBJ2-5, with TRBD1 matching 7 bases. Germline values: CDR1 KGHSH, CDR2 LQKENI. V shed 5 bases, J shed 4 bases, and the junction held 4 bases outside the gene matches. The CDR3 totals 13 residues. CDR3 region: CASSSYRGETQYF. The CDR3, as DNA: TGTGCCAGCTCAAGTTACAGGGGAGAGACCCAGTACTTC. The whole variable domain, remainder taken from reference TRBV18 and TRBJ2-5, is NAGVMQNPRHLVRRRGQEARLRCSPMKGHSHVYWYRQLPEEGLKFMVYLQKENIIDESGMPKERFSAEFPKEGPSILRIQQVVRGDSAAYFCASSSYRGETQYFGPGTRLLVL.

The chain links TRBV3-1 (or the pseudogene TRBV3-2) to TRBJ1-6; D call uncertain. CDR1 is LGHDT and CDR2 is YNNKEL in the germline V gene (reference sequence). The V end was cut by 5 bases, the J end by 7 bases, with 15 bases between. The CDR3 spans 15 residues. As DNA, the CDR3 is TGTGCCAGCAGCTTAGGCCCCGGAGAGAATTCACCCCTCCACTTT. Protein product: CASSLGPGENSPLHF.

This rearrangement joins TRBV19 to TRBJ2-3; TRBD1 is a possible D gene (5 bases). CDR3 length: 14 amino acids. The V end was cut by 5 bases, the J end by 0 bases, with 9 bases between. The germline gives CDR1 LNHDA, CDR2 SQIVND (reference sequence). The CDR3 nucleotides read TGTGCCAGTAGTGACAGATCTAGCACAGATACGCAGTATTTT. Protein sequence: CASSDRSSTDTQYF.

The V and J genes are TRBV30 and TRBJ1-3; D call uncertain. Germline CDR1 and CDR2: GTSNPN and SVGIG (reference sequence). V lost 0 bases and J lost 0, with 12 bases in between. The CDR3 has 16 amino acids. Here the CDR3 DNA reads TGTGCCTGGAGTGTAAGGTCGGCGGACTCTGGAAACACCATATATTTT. Translated: CAWSVRSADSGNTIYF. The variable domain in full, with the rest retrieved from reference TRBV30 and TRBJ1-3, is SQTIHQWPATLVQPVGSPLSLECTVEGTSNPNLYWYRQAAGRGLQLLFYSVGIGQISSEVPQNLSASRPQDRQFILSSKKLLLSDSGFYLCAWSVRSADSGNTIYFGEGSWLTVV.

Regarding this clone: Other nucleotide sequences from this sample produce the same CDR3. The V gene is TRBV30, the J gene TRBJ2-5; possible D gene TRBD2, 5 bases. V was shortened by 0 bases and J by 4 bases, with 6 bases between the two germline ends. This CDR3 is built from 12 residues. In germline, CDR1 is GTSNPN, CDR2 SVGIG (reference sequence). The CDR3 sequence is CAWSVLAETQYF. Here the CDR3 DNA reads TGTGCCTGGAGTGTCCTAGCAGAGACCCAGTACTTC.

This chain uses TRBV11-3 with TRBJ1-3, with D possibly TRBD1 on 6 matching bases. Trimming cost V 6 bases and J 4 bases, with 10 bases left between them. Germline V gene data show CDR1 as SGHNT and CDR2 as YENEEA. CDR3 length equals 13 residues. Here the CDR3 DNA reads TGTGCCAGCAGTTTGGGGACAGGAAACACCATATATTTT. Protein sequence: CASSLGTGNTIYF.

The chain uses TRBV14 and TRBJ1-2; 9 bases fit TRBD1. The V segment lost 1 base and the J segment 0 bases; nucleotides outside the gene matches: 9. The germline gives CDR1 SGHDN, CDR2 FVKESK. This CDR3 region has 18 residues. The CDR3 sequence: CASSQVSGTGRPNYGYTF. The CDR3 DNA reads TGTGCCAGCAGCCAAGTCTCCGGGACAGGGCGACCTAACTATGGCTACACCTTC.

V usage is TRBV5-4 and J usage is TRBJ1-1; D might be TRBD1 (6 bases). Germline values: CDR1 SGHNT, CDR2 YYREEE (reference sequence). The CDR3 sequence is 13 residues long. Deletions cut 4 bases from V and 2 bases from J, with 9 bases between. The CDR3 DNA reads TGTGCCAGCAGCCCGACAGGTAACACTGAAGCTTTCTTT. It codes for CASSPTGNTEAFF.

The chain joins TRBV6-5 to TRBJ2-3, with a possible D match to TRBD1 (6 bases). The CDR3 has 14 amino acids. The V and J ends lost 8 bases and 2 bases respectively, with 14 bases between them. In germline, CDR1 is MNHEY, CDR2 SVGAGI. The CDR3 protein is CASAPRGDTDTQYF. As DNA, the CDR3 is TGTGCCAGCGCTCCCAGGGGTGACACAGATACGCAGTATTTT.

The chain is built from TRBV4-1 and TRBJ1-4; D may be TRBD1 (5 bases). The CDR3 is 17 amino acids. CDR1 and CDR2 (germline): MGHRA, YSYEKL. Trimming removed 4 bases at V and 8 bases at J, with 23 bases between. The CDR3 protein is CASSLLTATDNVEKLFF. CDR3 nucleotides: TGCGCCAGCAGCCTCCTCACCGCGACAGATAATGTGGAAAAACTGTTTTTT.

A word on this clone: Germline and junction disagree at one end, which may indicate a read error. The chain couples TRBV30 to TRBJ1-2; maybe TRBD1 (6 bases). Germline CDR1 is GTSNPN and CDR2 is SVGIG (reference sequence). This CDR3 is built from 11 residues. The CDR3 DNA reads as TGTGCAAGACGGGACACCTCCCGAGAAGCCTTC. It codes for CARRDTSREAF.

This clone was detected once. The CDR3 reads CASSTQGAGETQYF. DNA of the CDR3: TGTGCCAGTAGTACACAGGGGGCTGGAGAGACCCAGTACTTC. The chain is built from TRBV19 and TRBJ2-5; 9 positions match TRBD1. The CDR3 extends over 14 amino acids. The V gene end was trimmed by 4 bases and the J gene end by 4 bases; junction bases not matched to a gene: 4. The germline V gene has CDR1 LNHDA and CDR2 SQIVND (reference sequence). Drawing the rest from reference TRBV19 and TRBJ2-5, the complete variable domain is DGGITQSPKYLFRKEGQNVTLSCEQNLNHDAMYWYRQDPGQGLRLIYYSQIVNDFQKGDIAEGYSVSREKKESFPLTVTSAQKNPTAFYLCASSTQGAGETQYFGPGTRLLVL.

This chain connects TRBV2 to TRBJ2-4; D possibly corresponds to TRBD2 (5 bases). From germline, CDR1 is SNHLY and CDR2 FYNNEI. V shed 10 bases and J shed 9 bases, with 19 bases lying between them. CDR3 length: 13 residues. CDR3 protein: CATRGSSDGIQYF. CDR3 DNA sequence: TGTGCCACCCGAGGGTCTAGTGACGGCATTCAGTACTTC. Variable domain in full (rest from reference TRBV2 and TRBJ2-4): EPEVTQTPSHQVTQMGQEVILRCVPISNHLYFYWYRQILGQKVEFLVSFYNNEISEKSEIFDDQFSVERPDGSNFTLKIRSTKLEDSAMYFCATRGSSDGIQYFGAGTRLSVL.

V and J are TRBV29-1 and TRBJ1-1; TRBD1 might be the D (5 bases). Germline V gene lookup returns CDR1 SQVTM and CDR2 ANQGSEA. This CDR3 region has 15 residues. Trimming shortened V by 7 bases and J by 3 bases, and 21 bases separated the two germline ends. The CDR3 sequence is CSGLGGLPGDTEAFF. As DNA, the CDR3 is TGCAGCGGCCTGGGGGGACTCCCCGGAGACACTGAAGCTTTCTTT.

DNA for the CDR3: TGTGCCTGGAGTGGAGGGAACACCGGGGAGCTGTTTTTT. It specifies CAWSGGNTGELFF. This chain joins TRBV30 and TRBJ2-2; no firm D call. Germline CDR1 reads GTSNPN; CDR2 reads SVGIG (reference sequence). CDR3 size: 13 residues. The V end lost 1 base, the J end lost 1 base, and 4 bases lay between the germline ends.

The chain employs TRBV27 and TRBJ1-1; D is ambiguous. The V end was cut by 5 bases, the J end by 5 bases, with 12 bases between. CDR1 is MNHEY, CDR2 SMNVEV, per germline (reference sequence). There are 13 residues in the CDR3. CDR3 region: CASSEVRRTEAFF. CDR3 DNA: TGTGCCAGCAGTGAAGTACGGAGGACTGAAGCTTTCTTT.